The 18 T cell receptor beta chains in this list originate from one sample, sequenced in a study of patients and donors after allogeneic stem cell transplantation. TCRdb analysed the RT-PCR reads with MiXCR anew, one entry per CDR3 protein. The table has tens of thousands of distinct CDR3 sequences, about an eighth seen once. The source material was blood, either unsorted or a sorted T cell fraction (not recorded which). The receptors come from a human donor who was either an allogeneic HSCT recipient or a stem cell or donor lymphocyte infusion donor (not recorded which). It is not recorded whose cells these are; they may come from a transplant donor.

This clonotype was detected ten times or more. V is TRBV7-9 and J is TRBJ1-5; D not resolved. The CDR3 contains 12 residues. V shed 2 bases and J shed 7 bases, with 6 bases lying between them. Per germline, CDR1 SEHNR and CDR2 FQNEAQ (reference sequence). The CDR3 loop reads CASSLTGQPQHF. In nucleotides, the CDR3 is TGTGCCAGCAGCTTAACGGGACAGCCCCAGCATTTT.

The chain uses TRBV12-3 or TRBV12-4 and TRBJ2-3, with 8 bases matching TRBD2. Trimming at V came to 5 bases and at J to 5 bases, leaving 6 bases not matched to a gene. This CDR3 is built from 14 residues. The DNA of the CDR3 is TGTGCCAGCAGTGTCCTAGCGGGCCGAGATACGCAGTATTTT. This translates into CASSVLAGRDTQYF.

J is TRBJ1-6 and V is TRBV12-3 or TRBV12-4, with unresolved D. With 3 bases removed from V and 6 bases from J, the gap between germline ends came to 9 bases. This CDR3 has 14 amino acids. CDR3 loop: CASSFGQPNSPLHF. The CDR3 coding sequence is TGTGCCAGCAGTTTCGGGCAGCCTAATTCACCCCTCCACTTT.

CDR3 nucleotides: TGTGCCAGCAGCTCAAATCTTGGACACCCCGCCTCTTACGAGCAGTACTTC. It is translated as CASSSNLGHPASYEQYF. This chain links TRBV11-2 with TRBJ2-7, with D perhaps matching TRBD1 (5 bases). Trimming pared 4 bases from V and 4 bases from J, leaving 23 bases between. CDR3 length equals 17 residues. Germline assignment: CDR1 SGHAT and CDR2 FQNNGV. Drawing the rest from reference TRBV11-2 and TRBJ2-7, the complete variable domain is EAGVAQSPRYKIIEKRQSVAFWCNPISGHATLYWYQQILGQGPKLLIQFQNNGVVDDSQLPKDRFSAERLKGVDSTLKIQPAKLEDSAVYLCASSSNLGHPASYEQYFGPGTRLTVT.

The gene calls are TRBV7-9 and TRBJ1-2; TRBD1 aligns across 10 bases. J was trimmed by 5 bases and V by 4 bases; bases with no gene match: 7. Germline V gives CDR1 SEHNR, CDR2 FQNEAQ (reference sequence). The CDR3 loop spans 15 amino acids. CDR3 coding DNA: TGTGCCAGCAGCTACTCGGGACAGGGGCCTTATGGCTACACCTTC. Encoded protein: CASSYSGQGPYGYTF.

This chain uses TRBV28 with TRBJ2-7; TRBD2 might be the D (5 bases). Germline CDR1 and CDR2: MDHEN and SYDVKM. Trimming removed 7 bases from V and 2 bases from J, with 12 bases in between. The CDR3 sequence is 13 residues long. The CDR3, as DNA: TGTGCCAGCACCCACGGGGTTGCCTACGAGCAGTACTTC. This sequence encodes CASTHGVAYEQYF. Full variable domain (remainder filled in from reference TRBV28 and TRBJ2-7): DVKVTQSSRYLVKRTGEKVFLECVQDMDHENMFWYRQDPGLGLRLIYFSYDVKMKEKGDIPEGYSVSREKKERFSLILESASTNQTSMYLCASTHGVAYEQYFGPGTRLTVT.

This clonotype was recorded a few times. The CDR3 DNA reads as TGTGCCAGTAGACTCAGATCCCCCACAGATACGCAGTATTTT. Amino acids: CASRLRSPTDTQYF. The chain recombines TRBV19 with TRBJ2-3; no definite D call. V dropped 6 bases and J dropped 2 bases, with 12 bases sitting between them. The CDR3 is 14 residues long. Germline V gives CDR1 LNHDA, CDR2 SQIVND (reference sequence).

The sample holds a few counts of this clonotype. This CDR3 is CSARGGTSGSSDTQYF. CDR3 DNA sequence: TGCAGTGCTAGAGGGGGGACTAGCGGGAGTTCAGATACGCAGTATTTT. The chain carries TRBV20-1 and TRBJ2-3; TRBD2 matches at 14 bases. The ends lost 1 base at V and 4 bases at J; junction bases unmatched: 4. The CDR3 sequence is 16 residues long. Germline V gives CDR1 DFQATT, CDR2 SNEGSKA (reference sequence).

This clonotype was picked up many times. This chain connects TRBV20-1 to TRBJ1-3; D is unresolved. CDR3 length: 18 amino acids. Germline V gene lookup returns CDR1 DFQATT and CDR2 SNEGSKA (reference sequence). Trimming took 3 bases from V and 4 from J, leaving 25 bases between them. CDR3 residues: CSASTWAGGNHQGNTIYF. CDR3 nucleotides: TGCAGTGCTAGCACGTGGGCAGGTGGCAACCATCAGGGAAACACCATATATTTT.

This clonotype showed up many times. The rearrangement links TRBV27 to TRBJ2-1, with a tentative D call TRBD2 (6 bases). Germline CDR1 MNHEY, CDR2 SMNVEV (reference sequence). Trimming took 2 bases from V and 8 from J, leaving 13 bases between them. The CDR3 consists of 14 residues. This chain's CDR3 is CASSLAGNLYEQFF. The CDR3 coding sequence is TGTGCCAGCAGTTTAGCGGGAAACCTCTATGAGCAGTTCTTC.

The chain links TRBV6-6 to TRBJ2-3, with a tentative D call TRBD2 (7 bases). Trimming left V 8 bases short and J 0 bases short, with 12 bases between. Per the germline V gene, CDR1 is MNHNY and CDR2 is SVGAGI (reference sequence). The CDR3 has 14 residues. CDR3 nucleotide sequence: TGTGCCAGCGGGGGGGCGGTTAGCACAGATACGCAGTATTTT. Translating gives CASGGAVSTDTQYF.

This clonotype was observed many times. The chain uses TRBV7-9 and TRBJ1-1; D call uncertain. The ends were cut back, 3 bases at V and 5 bases at J, with 13 bases in the middle. Germline V gene sequence: CDR1 SEHNR, CDR2 FQNEAQ (reference sequence). The CDR3 consists of 14 residues. CDR3 region: CASSFGWGGTEAFF. DNA for the CDR3: TGTGCCAGCAGCTTCGGGTGGGGAGGGACTGAAGCTTTCTTT.

This clonotype was counted many times. For the CDR3, the DNA is TGTGCCATCAGTGAACAGGAGAATTCACCCCTCCACTTT. Translated, it gives CAISEQENSPLHF. The chain recombines TRBV10-3 with TRBJ1-6, with TRBD1 as a possible D gene (5 bases). The germline CDR1 and CDR2 sequences are ENHRY and SYGVKD. This CDR3 has 13 residues. Trimming cost V 3 bases and J 7 bases, with 7 bases left between them.

The sample holds a few counts of this clonotype. V gene TRBV29-1 combines with J gene TRBJ2-5; tentatively, D is TRBD1 (6 bases). Per germline, CDR1 SQVTM and CDR2 ANQGSEA. Trimming shortened V by 3 bases and J by 3 bases, and 11 bases separated the two germline ends. The CDR3 runs to 13 residues. The CDR3 loop is CSVEAGVEETQYF. CDR3 coding DNA: TGCAGCGTTGAGGCAGGGGTAGAAGAGACCCAGTACTTC.

This clonotype showed up many times. The chain combines TRBV10-3 with TRBJ1-1; 10 bases are a match to TRBD1. The CDR3 length is 16 residues. The germline gives CDR1 ENHRY, CDR2 SYGVKD. J gave up 5 bases and V 5 bases, and 11 bases lay outside the gene matches. The CDR3, as DNA: TGTGCCATCAGTCCAACCCCGGGACAGGGGTCTACTGAAGCTTTCTTT. Translated, it gives CAISPTPGQGSTEAFF.

This clonotype has a count of ten or more. This chain uses TRBV7-9 with TRBJ1-2; D unclear. Germline V gene data show CDR1 as SEHNR and CDR2 as FQNEAQ (reference sequence). The CDR3 runs 14 residues. Trimming pared 0 bases from V and 3 bases from J, leaving 8 bases between. For the CDR3, the DNA is TGTGCCAGCAGCTTAGCGCGTAGAGACTATGGCTACACCTTC. Protein product: CASSLARRDYGYTF. Together with reference TRBV7-9 and TRBJ1-2, the CDR3 gives the full variable domain: DTGVSQNPRHKITKRGQNVTFRCDPISEHNRLYWYRQTLGQGPEFLTYFQNEAQLEKSRLLSDRFSAERPKGSFSTLEIQRTEQGDSAMYLCASSLARRDYGYTFGSGTRLTVV.

The chain joins TRBV11-2 to TRBJ2-2, with 7 bases that match TRBD2. The CDR3 consists of 19 residues. CDR1 is SGHAT, CDR2 FQNNGV, per germline. V shed 0 bases, J shed 2 bases, and the junction held 12 bases outside the gene matches. This CDR3 is CASSLDPPVGLINTGELFF. Written as DNA, the CDR3 is TGTGCCAGCAGCTTAGATCCCCCGGTGGGACTAATAAACACCGGGGAGCTGTTTTTT.

This clonotype turned up a few times. CDR3 in DNA: TGCAGTGCTAGAGATAAAGGGTTTCAGCCCCAGCATTTT. Translated: CSARDKGFQPQHF. The chain combines TRBV20-1 with TRBJ1-5; D is uncertain. The CDR3 totals 13 residues. Germline values: CDR1 DFQATT, CDR2 SNEGSKA (reference sequence). V lost 0 bases and J 6 bases, leaving 9 bases between the germline ends.